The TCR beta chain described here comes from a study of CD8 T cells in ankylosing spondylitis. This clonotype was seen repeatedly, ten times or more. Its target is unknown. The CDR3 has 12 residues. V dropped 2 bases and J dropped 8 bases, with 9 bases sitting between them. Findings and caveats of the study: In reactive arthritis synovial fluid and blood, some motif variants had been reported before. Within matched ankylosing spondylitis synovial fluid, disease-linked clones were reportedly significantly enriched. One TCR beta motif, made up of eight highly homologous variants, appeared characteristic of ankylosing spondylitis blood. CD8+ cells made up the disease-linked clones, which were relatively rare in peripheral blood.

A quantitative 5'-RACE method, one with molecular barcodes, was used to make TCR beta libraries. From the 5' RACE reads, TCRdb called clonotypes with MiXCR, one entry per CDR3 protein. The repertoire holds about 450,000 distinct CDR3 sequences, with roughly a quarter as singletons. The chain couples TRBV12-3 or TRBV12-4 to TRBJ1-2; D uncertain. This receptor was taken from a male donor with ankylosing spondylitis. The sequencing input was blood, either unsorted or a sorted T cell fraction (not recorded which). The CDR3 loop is CASSLSGKGYTF. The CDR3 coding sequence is TGTGCCAGCAGTTTATCCGGGAAGGGCTACACCTTC.